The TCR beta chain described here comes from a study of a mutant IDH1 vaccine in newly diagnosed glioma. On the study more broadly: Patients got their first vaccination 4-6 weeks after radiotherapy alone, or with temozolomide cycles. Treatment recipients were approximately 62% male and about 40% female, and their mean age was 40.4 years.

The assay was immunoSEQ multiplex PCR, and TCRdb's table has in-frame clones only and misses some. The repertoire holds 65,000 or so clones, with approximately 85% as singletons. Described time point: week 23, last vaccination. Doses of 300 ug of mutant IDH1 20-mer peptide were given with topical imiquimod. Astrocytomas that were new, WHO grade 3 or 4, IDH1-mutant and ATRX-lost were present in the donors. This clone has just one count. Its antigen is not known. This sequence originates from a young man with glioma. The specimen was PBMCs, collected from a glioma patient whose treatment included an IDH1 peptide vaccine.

The CDR3 region has the DNA TGTGCCAGCAGCTTGAGGCAGGGGGCAGATACGCAGTATTTT. As protein: CASSLRQGADTQYF. The gene calls are TRBV5-4 and TRBJ2-3; TRBD1 agrees at 7 bases. Germline V lookup: CDR1 SGHNT, CDR2 YYREEE (reference sequence). The V segment lost 1 base and the J segment 4 bases; nucleotides outside the gene matches: 3. CDR3 length: 14 amino acids.